Following are 22 T cell receptor beta chains from one sample sequenced in a study of STAT5B mutations in CD4+ large granular lymphocyte leukemia. Sequencing was performed with immunoSEQ multiplex PCR; in TCRdb, only in-frame clones are kept and a portion is missing. The table has fewer than 35,000 clones, roughly 70% seen once. Sequenced sample: CD4+ T cells from blood buffy coats. These receptor sequences come from a human donor in good health.

This chain links TRBV30 with TRBJ1-3; TRBD1 is a possible D gene (6 bases). Germline CDR1 reads GTSNPN; CDR2 reads SVGIG (reference sequence). Trimming removed 2 bases from V and 7 bases from J, with 12 bases in between. CDR3 length: 13 amino acids. CDR3 nucleotides: TGTGCCTGGAGTATAACAGGGACGAACACCATATATTTT. It yields the protein CAWSITGTNTIYF.

The rearrangement uses TRBV6-4 and TRBJ1-1, with a weak D call TRBD1 (6 bases). The ends were cut back, 3 bases at V and 1 base at J, with 21 bases in the middle. Germline assignment: CDR1 MRHNA and CDR2 SNTAGT. The CDR3 totals 18 residues. The CDR3 reads CASSEFPLGAGQNTEAFF. In DNA, the CDR3 is TGTGCCAGCAGTGAATTTCCCTTGGGGGCGGGTCAGAACACTGAAGCTTTCTTT.

This clone appeared a few times. This chain connects TRBV29-1 to TRBJ1-5; the match to TRBD1 covers 7 bases. The length of the CDR3 is 15 residues. Germline values: CDR1 SQVTM, CDR2 ANQGSEA. V gave up 5 bases and J gave up 5 bases; unmatched junction bases: 12. The CDR3 DNA reads as TGCAGCGTTAAGGTGGCAGGGGGTGGGGATCAGCCCCAGCATTTT. This encodes CSVKVAGGGDQPQHF.

This rearrangement joins TRBV10-3 to TRBJ1-6; D possibly corresponds to TRBD1 (6 bases). The germline gives CDR1 ENHRY, CDR2 SYGVKD. Trimming took off 11 bases at V and 13 bases at J, with 21 bases between the two ends. This CDR3 has 13 amino acids. The CDR3 region is CASTGTREDPLHF. In nucleotides, the CDR3 is TGTGCCTCCACCGGGACAAGGGAGGATCCCCTCCACTTT.

This clone was observed once. This sequence joins TRBV19 and TRBJ1-1; 7 nucleotides agree with TRBD1. This CDR3 is built from 13 residues. Germline V gene lookup returns CDR1 LNHDA and CDR2 SQIVND (reference sequence). The junction had 8 bases not matched to a gene; V was cut back by 10 bases and J by 3 bases. CDR3 region: CATKTGSYTEAFF. As DNA, the CDR3 is TGTGCCACCAAGACAGGGTCGTACACTGAAGCTTTCTTT.

This clone was observed a few times. The CDR3 sequence is CASQETGNSYEQYF. The CDR3, as DNA: TGTGCCAGCCAGGAGACAGGAAACTCCTACGAGCAGTACTTC. The V and J genes are TRBV6-1 and TRBJ2-7, with D perhaps TRBD1 (6 bases). Looked up from germline, CDR1 is MNHNS and CDR2 is SASEGT. The germline V and J ends were trimmed by 8 bases and 0 bases, with 14 bases remaining between them. CDR3 length: 14 residues.

Concerning this clone: Germline and junction disagree at one end, which may indicate a read error. The chain joins TRBV7-7 to TRBJ2-3, with TRBD2 matching over 8 bases. Germline V gene sequence: CDR1 SSHAT, CDR2 FNYEAQ (reference sequence). The CDR3 has 16 residues. The CDR3 coding sequence is TGTGCTAGCAGCTTAAGCTGGCGGGGGGGCACAGATACGCAGTATTTT. Encoded protein: CASSLSWRGGTDTQYF.

V is TRBV7-9 and J is TRBJ1-1, with D tentatively TRBD1 (6 bases). CDR1 SEHNR and CDR2 FQNEAQ come from the germline V gene (reference sequence). Trimming shortened V by 4 bases and J by 6 bases, and 21 bases separated the two germline ends. The CDR3 spans 16 residues. DNA of the CDR3: TGTGCCAGCAGCTCGCAGCAGGGGCAGGCCCCCGCTGAAGCTTTCTTT. It is translated as CASSSQQGQAPAEAFF.

This clone was detected only a few times. The V gene is TRBV6-4, the J gene TRBJ1-6, with a tentative D call TRBD1 (5 bases). The CDR3 contains 14 residues. Germline-derived CDR1 and CDR2 are MRHNA and SNTAGT. The V end lost 5 bases, the J end lost 8 bases, and 13 bases lay between the germline ends. This CDR3 reads CASSRGPQDSPLHF. The CDR3 DNA reads TGTGCCAGCAGTAGGGGCCCTCAAGATTCACCCCTCCACTTT.

The chain recombines TRBV6-6 with TRBJ2-7; 9 nucleotides match TRBD1. From germline, CDR1 is MNHNY and CDR2 SVGAGI (reference sequence). V lost 6 bases and J lost 0; bases outside the gene matches: 3. The CDR3 has 14 amino acids. CDR3 amino acids: CASRGQGHSYEQYF. CDR3 coding DNA: TGTGCCAGCAGAGGACAGGGGCACTCCTACGAGCAGTACTTC.

The rearrangement joins TRBV6-4 to TRBJ2-1; the D is unclear. Trimming stripped 4 bases from V and 4 bases from J, with 8 bases between. The CDR3 sequence is 13 residues long. The germline V gene has CDR1 MRHNA and CDR2 SNTAGT. The CDR3: CASSGQLYNEQFF. DNA for the CDR3: TGTGCCAGCAGTGGTCAGTTATACAATGAGCAGTTCTTC.

This sequence joins TRBV6-5 and TRBJ2-7; a weak D match, TRBD2 (5 bases). V lost 5 bases, J lost 9 bases, and 17 bases lay in between. Germline V lookup: CDR1 MNHEY, CDR2 SVGAGI. The CDR3 has 13 residues. The CDR3, as DNA: TGTGCCAGCAGTCCCGGAACTCCCGCGGGGCAGTACTTC. It specifies CASSPGTPAGQYF.

The V call is TRBV5-6, the J call TRBJ1-4; D possibly corresponds to TRBD1 (5 bases). Germline V gene data show CDR1 as SGHDT and CDR2 as YYEEEE. V was shortened by 4 bases and J by 7 bases, with 14 bases between the two germline ends. The CDR3 consists of 14 residues. In nucleotides, the CDR3 is TGTGCCAGCAGCCAATACTTTGGGGGTGAAAAACTGTTTTTT. Its translation: CASSQYFGGEKLFF. The variable domain in full, completed from reference TRBV5-6 and TRBJ1-4, reads DAGVTQSPTHLIKTRGQQVTLRCSPKSGHDTVSWYQQALGQGPQFIFQYYEEEERQRGNFPDRFSGHQFPNYSSELNVNALLLGDSALYLCASSQYFGGEKLFFGSGTQLSVL.

In its sample, this clone was seen once. The chain has TRBV6-5 and TRBJ2-3, with TRBD1 as a possible D gene (6 bases). Germline CDR1 reads MNHEY; CDR2 reads SVGAGI. Trimming took 5 bases from V and 0 from J, leaving 12 bases between them. The CDR3 covers 15 residues. The CDR3 sequence: CASSIGQLSTDTQYF. The CDR3 nucleotides read TGTGCCAGCAGTATCGGACAGCTTAGCACAGATACGCAGTATTTT.

The V gene is TRBV23-1, the J gene TRBJ1-3, with 7 bases lining up with TRBD1. TRBV23-1 is placed among ORFs of uncertain function. This CDR3 contains 18 residues. Trimming took 0 bases from V and 0 from J; bases not matched to a gene: 8. CDR3 sequence (DNA): TGCGCCAGCAGTCAATCGACTTCGGACAGGAACTCTGGAAACACCATATATTTT. Protein product: CASSQSTSDRNSGNTIYF.

The chain recombines TRBV19 with TRBJ2-1; tentative D call: TRBD2 (6 bases). CDR3 length: 14 amino acids. Trimming pared 6 bases from V and 4 bases from J, leaving 13 bases between. Germline V gene data show CDR1 as LNHDA and CDR2 as SQIVND (reference sequence). This CDR3 is CASREPGLYNEQFF. The DNA of the CDR3 is TGTGCCAGTAGGGAGCCGGGACTGTACAATGAGCAGTTCTTC.

The chain recombines TRBV5-6 with TRBJ1-2; D gene uncertain. Trimming stripped 4 bases from V and 8 bases from J, with 9 bases between. The CDR3 spans 11 residues. Germline assignment: CDR1 SGHDT and CDR2 YYEEEE. The CDR3 DNA reads TGTGCCAGCAGCCCCGGAGGGGGCTACACCTTC. Its translation is CASSPGGGYTF. Filled out from reference TRBV5-6 and TRBJ1-2, the complete variable domain reads DAGVTQSPTHLIKTRGQQVTLRCSPKSGHDTVSWYQQALGQGPQFIFQYYEEEERQRGNFPDRFSGHQFPNYSSELNVNALLLGDSALYLCASSPGGGYTFGSGTRLTVV.

The chain uses TRBV18 and TRBJ1-4; D gene unclear. Germline CDR1 and CDR2: KGHSH and LQKENI. V lost 0 bases and J lost 13, with 9 bases in between. This CDR3 has 12 amino acids. CDR3 bases: TGTGCCAGCTCACCACCGCCGGGCCCACTGTTTTTT. The encoded protein is CASSPPPGPLFF.

This chain joins TRBV30 and TRBJ2-3; 7 bases fit TRBD1. Trimming removed 3 bases from V and 4 bases from J; junction bases left unmatched: 4. Germline-derived CDR1 and CDR2 are GTSNPN and SVGIG (reference sequence). CDR3 size: 13 residues. CDR3 loop: CAWRNQGADTQYF. The CDR3 coding sequence is TGTGCCTGGAGAAATCAGGGGGCAGATACGCAGTATTTT.

The gene calls are TRBV4-1 and TRBJ1-2, with TRBD1 identical over 7 bases. The ends lost 3 bases at V and 2 bases at J; junction bases unmatched: 6. The CDR3 runs 15 residues. CDR1 is MGHRA and CDR2 is YSYEKL in the germline V gene. CDR3 sequence (DNA): TGCGCCAGCAGCCAGGAAACAGGGGTGAACTATGGCTACACCTTC. Translating it yields CASSQETGVNYGYTF.

This chain connects TRBV5-8 to TRBJ1-2; D possibly corresponds to TRBD1 (6 bases). The germline gives CDR1 SGHTS, CDR2 YDEGEE. The V end lost 2 bases, the J end lost 4 bases, and 9 bases lay between the germline ends. The CDR3 totals 13 residues. In nucleotides, the CDR3 is TGTGCCAGCAGCTTCACAGGGTCCTATGGCTACACCTTC. Protein product: CASSFTGSYGYTF.

The chain is built from TRBV2 and TRBJ1-2; D gene unclear. The CDR3 spans 12 residues. CDR1 SNHLY and CDR2 FYNNEI come from the germline V gene. Trimming removed 0 bases at V and 7 bases at J, with 6 bases between. CDR3 sequence (DNA): TGTGCCAGCAGTGAAGCAAGCCGTGGCTACACCTTC. Translated: CASSEASRGYTF.